This T cell receptor beta chain was observed in a study of cytotoxic CD8 clonotypes in ibrutinib-treated CLL. The wider study: Response sampling came at median roughly 11 months of treatment, ranging roughly 6 to 36 months. Study-wide findings and caveats: Shared public clonotypes were rare, and on treatment they either got smaller or stayed the same. Lymph node repertoires were not studied, and sampling times were unmatched.

Germline CDR1 and CDR2: MGHRA and YSYEKL. The CDR3 extends over 13 amino acids. Trimming left V 4 bases short and J 11 bases short, with 12 bases between. Clones were read by immunoSEQ multiplex PCR, and TCRdb kept only the in-frame ones, dropping some. In the table there are 90,000 to 150,000 clones, 55% to 75% of which are singletons. Remarks on this clone: What it binds is not known.

This receptor was obtained from a human donor with chronic lymphocytic leukemia. The sample was PBMCs, taken after 24 months of ibrutinib treatment. The chain combines TRBV4-1 with TRBJ1-6; TRBD1 might be the D (5 bases). The CDR3 loop is CASSLAGVPPLHF. For the CDR3, the DNA is TGCGCCAGCAGCCTGGCGGGGGTCCCACCCCTCCACTTT.